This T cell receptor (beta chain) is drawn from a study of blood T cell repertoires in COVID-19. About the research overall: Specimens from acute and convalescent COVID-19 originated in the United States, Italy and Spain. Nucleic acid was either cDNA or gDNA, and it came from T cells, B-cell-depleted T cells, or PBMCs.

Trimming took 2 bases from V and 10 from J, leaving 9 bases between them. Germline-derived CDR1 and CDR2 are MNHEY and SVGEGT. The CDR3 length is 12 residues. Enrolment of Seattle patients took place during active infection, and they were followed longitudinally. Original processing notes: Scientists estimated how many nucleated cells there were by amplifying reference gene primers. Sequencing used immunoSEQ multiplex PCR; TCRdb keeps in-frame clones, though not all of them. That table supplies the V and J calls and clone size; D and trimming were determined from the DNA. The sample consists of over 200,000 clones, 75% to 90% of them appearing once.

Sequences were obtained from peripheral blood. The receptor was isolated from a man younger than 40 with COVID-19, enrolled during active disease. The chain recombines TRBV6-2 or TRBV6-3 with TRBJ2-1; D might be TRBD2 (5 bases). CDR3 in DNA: TGTGCCAGCAGTTACGACTACTACGAGCAGTTCTTC. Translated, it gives CASSYDYYEQFF.